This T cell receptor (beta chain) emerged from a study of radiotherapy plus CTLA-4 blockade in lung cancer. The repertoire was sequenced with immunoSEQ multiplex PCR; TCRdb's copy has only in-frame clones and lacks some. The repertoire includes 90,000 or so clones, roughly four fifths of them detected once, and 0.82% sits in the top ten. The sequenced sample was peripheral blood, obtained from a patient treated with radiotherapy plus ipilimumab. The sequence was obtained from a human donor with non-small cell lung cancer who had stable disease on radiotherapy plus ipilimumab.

Here the CDR3 DNA reads TGTGCCAGCAGTTTCTCCCAAAACACAGTTGTACCAAACTATGGCTACACCTTC. Amino acids: CASSFSQNTVVPNYGYTF. The chain joins TRBV28 to TRBJ1-2; the D is unclear. The germline CDR1 and CDR2 sequences are MDHEN and SYDVKM. The length of the CDR3 is 18 residues. The V end lost 3 bases, the J end lost 2 bases, and 22 bases lay between the germline ends.